Below, one TCR beta chain is given with its context. Assay: immunoSEQ multiplex PCR; the TCRdb copy retains only in-frame clones and omits some. The sample lists 14,000 to 15,000 clones, 80% occurring once. The data belong to a study of Tregs in tolerant kidney transplant recipients. V dropped 3 bases and J dropped 7 bases, with 12 bases sitting between them. The CDR3 loop spans 13 amino acids. From germline, CDR1 is KGHSH and CDR2 LQKENI. The clonotype comes from a human donor who received a combined kidney and bone marrow transplant. The chain is built from TRBV18 and TRBJ1-2; the D is unclear. The sample was Tregs from blood, taken before the transplant. The CDR3 here is CASSPRWEAGYTF. CDR3 DNA sequence: TGTGCCAGCTCACCCCGTTGGGAGGCTGGCTACACCTTC. The entire variable domain, with the rest obtained from reference TRBV18 and TRBJ1-2, is as follows: NAGVMQNPRHLVRRRGQEARLRCSPMKGHSHVYWYRQLPEEGLKFMVYLQKENIIDESGMPKERFSAEFPKEGPSILRIQQVVRGDSAAYFCASSPRWEAGYTFGSGTRLTVV.